This T cell receptor beta chain was documented in a study of technical replicates of blood from several donors. The data were produced by immunoSEQ multiplex PCR, yet TCRdb's version contains in-frame clones alone and is incomplete. The sample comprises tens of thousands of clones, about 96% of which are singletons, and about 0.34% rests with the top ten. Sequenced sample: T cells isolated from PBMCs. The TCR was taken from a human donor in good health.

The CDR3, as DNA: TGTGCCTGGAGTGGCCATCCTATGAACACTGAAGCTTTCTTT. Translated, it gives CAWSGHPMNTEAFF. J is TRBJ1-1 and V is TRBV30; D ambiguous. Germline V gives CDR1 GTSNPN, CDR2 SVGIG (reference sequence). The V and J ends lost 1 base and 0 bases respectively, with 9 bases between them. The CDR3 spans 14 residues.